Each of the 13 T cell receptor beta chains below was sequenced from the same sample in a study of blood T cells in healthy people across ages. Sample-barcoded 5' priming and a J-beta primer mix drove a second PCR of roughly 6 to 12 cycles. Via MiXCR, TCRdb re-called the 5' RACE reads, giving one row per CDR3 protein. This sample has 850,000 to 950,000 distinct CDR3 sequences, with 29% found just once. What was sequenced was blood. The receptors originated from a woman of 80 years or more in good health.

This chain links TRBV10-3 with TRBJ1-5, with D possibly being TRBD1 (6 bases). Germline assignment: CDR1 ENHRY and CDR2 SYGVKD. This CDR3 comprises 14 residues. The V end lost 2 bases, the J end lost 4 bases, and 9 bases lay between the germline ends. The CDR3 nucleotides read TGTGCCATCAGTGAGGGTACAGGGAATCAGCCCCAGCATTTT. Amino acid sequence: CAISEGTGNQPQHF.

V usage is TRBV12-3 or TRBV12-4 and J usage is TRBJ2-5, with D perhaps matching TRBD2 (5 bases). Trimming removed 7 bases at V and 6 bases at J, with 21 bases between. This CDR3 has 15 amino acids. CDR3 nucleotide sequence: TGTGCCAGCAACAATGGACTCGACCGGGTGAAGACCCAGTACTTC. Protein product: CASNNGLDRVKTQYF.

This clonotype was counted many times. The V gene is TRBV11-2, the J gene TRBJ2-3; D is unresolved. This CDR3 spans 16 amino acids. Germline lookup yields CDR1 SGHAT and CDR2 FQNNGV. Trimming pared 5 bases from V and 2 bases from J, leaving 17 bases between. This CDR3 is CASSPARWATTDTQYF. The DNA of the CDR3 is TGTGCCAGCAGCCCCGCTCGGTGGGCTACCACAGATACGCAGTATTTT.

This clonotype has more than one count but fewer than ten. The CDR3 DNA reads TGTGCCAGCAGCCAATGGAGCGGGGGGCTCCAAGAGACCCAGTACTTC. Residues: CASSQWSGGLQETQYF. This sequence joins TRBV4-2 and TRBJ2-5, with TRBD2 matching 9 bases. CDR1 LGHNA and CDR2 YNFKEQ come from the germline V gene. V shed 2 bases, J shed 1 base, and the junction held 5 bases outside the gene matches. CDR3 length: 16 amino acids.

The chain links TRBV6-2 or TRBV6-3 to TRBJ1-6; a weak D match, TRBD1 (5 bases). This CDR3 is built from 13 residues. V gave up 9 bases and J gave up 5 bases, with 11 bases separating them. Germline CDR1 and CDR2: MNHEY and SVGEGT. As DNA, the CDR3 is TGTGCCAGTGGGGGGAGTAATAATTCACCCCTCCACTTT. Amino acid sequence: CASGGSNNSPLHF.

This clonotype was picked up many times. This chain connects TRBV12-3 or TRBV12-4 to TRBJ1-1; D is ambiguous. V lost 6 bases and J lost 4, with 12 bases in between. This CDR3 is built from 13 residues. For the CDR3, the DNA is TGTGCCAGCAGGCCAAGGGTATTCACTGAAGCTTTCTTT. Translation: CASRPRVFTEAFF.

This clonotype has at least ten counts. The rearrangement uses TRBV24-1 and TRBJ2-5; 8 positions match TRBD2. The CDR3 runs to 16 residues. With 2 bases clipped from V and 4 bases from J, the junction kept 8 bases outside the gene matches. Looked up from germline, CDR1 is KGHDR and CDR2 is SFDVKD. For the CDR3, the DNA is TGTGCCACCAGTGATTCCCGCGGGGGGCTCGGAGAGACCCAGTACTTC. It yields the protein CATSDSRGGLGETQYF.

In this sample, this clonotype turned up a few times. This chain connects TRBV12-3 or TRBV12-4 to TRBJ1-1, with 10 bases fitting TRBD1. V dropped 5 bases and J dropped 4; count of bases not matched to a gene: 7. The CDR3 length is 15 residues. The CDR3 is CASSQRTGGSTEAFF. In nucleotides, the CDR3 is TGTGCCAGCAGTCAAAGGACAGGGGGGAGCACTGAAGCTTTCTTT.

This clonotype was recorded a few times. With a much larger clone just one base away, this may be a read error. The V gene is TRBV3-1, the J gene TRBJ2-5, with 9 positions matching TRBD2. V lost 4 bases and J lost 1; bases outside the gene matches: 7. Germline CDR1 and CDR2: LGHDT and YNNKEL (reference sequence). CDR3 length: 16 amino acids. CDR3 protein: CASSRRISGGQETQYF. The CDR3 nucleotides are TGTGCCAGCAGCCGTCGGATTAGCGGGGGCCAAGAGACCCAGTACTTC.

This clonotype was counted only a few times. The chain links TRBV20-1 to TRBJ2-1; the D is unclear. The V gene's germline CDR1 is DFQATT and CDR2 SNEGSKA (reference sequence). CDR3 size: 11 residues. V was pared by 6 bases and J by 6 bases, with 9 bases between. The CDR3 DNA is TGCAGTGCCCCCTCGCTCAATGAGCAGTTCTTC. It translates to CSAPSLNEQFF.

J is TRBJ2-7 and V is TRBV30, with TRBD1 matching over 11 bases. The CDR3 extends over 15 amino acids. With 0 bases clipped from V and 4 bases from J, the junction kept 5 bases outside the gene matches. Germline V gene lookup returns CDR1 GTSNPN and CDR2 SVGIG (reference sequence). Written as DNA, the CDR3 is TGTGCCTGGAGTGTGGGGACAGGGGGGAGGTACGAGCAGTACTTC. This gives the protein CAWSVGTGGRYEQYF.

This rearrangement joins TRBV7-6 to TRBJ2-7; 8 nucleotides agree with TRBD1. The trim removed 1 base at V and 6 bases at J, leaving 5 bases unmatched. Germline V gives CDR1 SGHVS, CDR2 FNYEAQ. The CDR3 has 14 amino acids. The CDR3 DNA reads as TGTGCCAGCAGCTTAGGAGGCAGGGGGCGCGAGCAGTACTTC. Translated, it gives CASSLGGRGREQYF.

This clonotype was counted many times. The gene calls are TRBV20-1 and TRBJ2-5, with no clear D. V was trimmed by 1 base and J by 4 bases, leaving 10 bases between them. Germline-derived CDR1 and CDR2 are DFQATT and SNEGSKA (reference sequence). This CDR3 region has 13 residues. CDR3 in DNA: TGCAGTGCTAGAGTAACGGACCCAGAGACCCAGTACTTC. Amino acid sequence: CSARVTDPETQYF.